This TCR beta chain emerged from a study of blood T cell repertoires in COVID-19. Sequenced by immunoSEQ multiplex PCR; TCRdb stores in-frame clones only, minus some. Of hundreds of thousands of clones in the sample, 70% to 90% are singletons; the top ten hold around 6.9%. V was shortened by 4 bases and J by 2 bases, with 12 bases between the two germline ends. From germline, CDR1 is SEHNR and CDR2 FQNEAQ (reference sequence). The CDR3 sequence is 14 residues long. The V and J genes are TRBV7-9 and TRBJ2-7, with D possibly TRBD1 on 6 matching bases. This sequence was found in a human donor in a cohort sampled during active COVID-19. Sequencing used peripheral blood. The CDR3 sequence: CASSSPGTPYEQYF. The CDR3 DNA follows: TGTGCCAGCAGCTCCCCAGGGACACCCTACGAGCAGTACTTC.